This entry describes one T cell receptor beta chain. Germline values: CDR1 SGDLS, CDR2 YYNGEE. The CDR3 contains 14 residues. The V and J ends lost 0 bases and 2 bases respectively, with 9 bases between them. Assay: immunoSEQ multiplex PCR; the TCRdb copy retains only in-frame clones and omits some. The sample has some 130,000 clones, about nine tenths seen once. The data originate from a study of T cell responses to AZD1222 COVID-19 vaccine. This sequence originates from an adult in good health. This specimen consisted of peripheral blood, obtained on day 0 of AZD1222 vaccination. The rearrangement joins TRBV9 to TRBJ2-7, with D unresolved. CDR3 DNA: TGTGCCAGCAGCGTAGGTGGCAGCCCCTACGAGCAGTACTTC. Amino acid sequence: CASSVGGSPYEQYF.